The 27 T cell receptor beta chains below were found in one sample sequenced in a study of cytomegalovirus exposure and HLA in healthy donors. Libraries were prepared by immunoSEQ multiplex PCR; TCRdb keeps only in-frame clonotypes and omits some of them. The table records around 220,000 clones, 88% of them present only once. Input material: PBMCs. These receptor sequences come from a woman aged 18-29 years in good health and CMV-seronegative.

The chain carries TRBV29-1 and TRBJ1-1, with 8 positions matching TRBD1. V dropped 2 bases and J dropped 4; count of bases not matched to a gene: 3. CDR3 size: 13 residues. Germline CDR1 SQVTM, CDR2 ANQGSEA. The DNA for the CDR3 is TGCAGCGTTGAACGACAGGGGAGCACTGAAGCTTTCTTT. Protein sequence: CSVERQGSTEAFF. The whole variable domain, remainder taken from reference TRBV29-1 and TRBJ1-1, is SAVISQKPSRDICQRGTSLTIQCQVDSQVTMMFWYRQQPGQSLTLIATANQGSEATYESGFVIDKFPISRPNLTFSTLTVSNMSPEDSSIYLCSVERQGSTEAFFGQGTRLTVV.

The V and J genes are TRBV6-5 and TRBJ1-2; possible D gene TRBD1, 5 bases. The CDR3 is 14 amino acids. V gave up 7 bases and J gave up 5 bases, with 17 bases separating them. Germline V CDR1 and CDR2: MNHEY, SVGAGI. Here the CDR3 reads CASTSSPGGYGYTF. In nucleotides, the CDR3 is TGTGCCAGCACTTCATCACCCGGGGGTTATGGCTACACCTTC.

The rearrangement uses TRBV6-5 and TRBJ1-2, with D maybe TRBD1 (5 bases). CDR1 is MNHEY, CDR2 SVGAGI, per germline. The CDR3 is made up of 11 amino acids. Trimming removed 6 bases at V and 8 bases at J, with 10 bases between. CDR3 bases: TGTGCCAGCAGCTCGGGGGGAGGCTACACCTTC. Protein product: CASSSGGGYTF.

V usage is TRBV9 and J usage is TRBJ2-2, with 9 nucleotides matching TRBD2. This CDR3 is 17 amino acids long. Germline loops: CDR1 SGDLS, CDR2 YYNGEE. Trimming at V came to 2 bases and at J to 7 bases, leaving 12 bases not matched to a gene. CDR3 amino acids: CASSVTSGRAAGGELFF. CDR3 bases: TGTGCCAGCAGCGTGACTAGCGGCCGAGCCGCCGGCGGGGAGCTGTTTTTT.

The chain is built from TRBV6-5 and TRBJ1-2; D gene unclear. V lost 5 bases and J lost 0, with 7 bases in between. This CDR3 spans 13 amino acids. The germline V gene has CDR1 MNHEY and CDR2 SVGAGI. In DNA, the CDR3 is TGTGCCAGCAGTCGGTTAGCTAACTATGGCTACACCTTC. Protein product: CASSRLANYGYTF.

The J gene is TRBJ2-7, the V gene TRBV5-5, with D possibly being TRBD1 (5 bases). With 4 bases removed from V and 5 bases from J, the gap between germline ends came to 19 bases. The CDR3 runs to 15 residues. Germline-derived CDR1 and CDR2 are SGHKS and YYEKEE (reference sequence). The CDR3 nucleotides are TGTGCCAGCAGCCCCCAAGGATGGGGCCCGGACGAGCAGTACTTC. This sequence encodes CASSPQGWGPDEQYF.

This chain links TRBV2 with TRBJ2-5; perhaps TRBD2 as D (5 bases). Germline CDR1 is SNHLY and CDR2 is FYNNEI. V shed 5 bases and J shed 2 bases, with 21 bases lying between them. CDR3 length: 17 residues. Here the CDR3 reads CASSTPPATGYQETQYF. The CDR3, as DNA: TGTGCCAGCAGTACCCCTCCGGCGACGGGATATCAAGAGACCCAGTACTTC.

The chain couples TRBV2 to TRBJ2-5, with 9 bases that match TRBD1. The germline V gene encodes CDR1 SNHLY and CDR2 FYNNEI. This CDR3 spans 15 amino acids. The trim removed 2 bases at V and 5 bases at J, leaving 6 bases unmatched. The CDR3, as DNA: TGTGCCAGCAGTGAAAAAACAGGGGGCAGGGAGACCCAGTACTTC. Encoded protein: CASSEKTGGRETQYF.

This sequence joins TRBV6-6 and TRBJ1-1, with 8 positions matching TRBD1. The CDR3 spans 14 residues. Germline values: CDR1 MNHNY, CDR2 SVGAGI (reference sequence). With 0 bases clipped from V and 6 bases from J, the junction kept 3 bases outside the gene matches. Written as DNA, the CDR3 is TGTGCCAGCAGTTACTCGCCCAGGGGGCCTGAAGCTTTCTTT. This codes for CASSYSPRGPEAFF.

The rearrangement joins TRBV27 to TRBJ1-3; perhaps TRBD1 as D (5 bases). CDR3 length equals 16 residues. V dropped 6 bases and J dropped 0 bases, with 15 bases sitting between them. CDR1 MNHEY and CDR2 SMNVEV come from the germline V gene (reference sequence). The CDR3 reads CASRPTAHFSGNTIYF. The CDR3 nucleotides read TGTGCCAGCAGGCCGACAGCGCACTTCTCTGGAAACACCATATATTTT.

V gene TRBV7-9 combines with J gene TRBJ2-7; 7 nucleotides align to TRBD2. Germline CDR1 is SEHNR and CDR2 is FQNEAQ (reference sequence). This CDR3 has 15 residues. Unmatched junction bases numbered 8, after V lost 0 bases and J lost 6 bases. CDR3 region: CASSLAGLGVAEQYF. The CDR3 DNA reads TGTGCCAGCAGCTTAGCCGGACTAGGGGTAGCCGAGCAGTACTTC.

The chain joins TRBV21-1 to TRBJ1-2. TRBV21-1 is described as a pseudogene. The CDR3 runs to 15 residues. The CDR3 DNA is TGTGCCAGCAGCAAAGACCGGGGTCTTGGAGATGGCTACACCTTC. Encoded protein: CASSKDRGLGDGYTF.

This clone was observed a single time. The rearrangement joins TRBV19 to TRBJ2-1, with D unclear. The germline CDR1 and CDR2 sequences are LNHDA and SQIVND (reference sequence). V was clipped by 6 bases and J by 5 bases, with 17 bases between them. The CDR3 contains 15 residues. The CDR3 DNA is TGTGCCAGTAGCATGCCGGAGAGCCAGAACAATGAGCAGTTCTTC. This encodes CASSMPESQNNEQFF. The full variable domain, with the rest looked up from reference TRBV19 and TRBJ2-1, is DGGITQSPKYLFRKEGQNVTLSCEQNLNHDAMYWYRQDPGQGLRLIYYSQIVNDFQKGDIAEGYSVSREKKESFPLTVTSAQKNPTAFYLCASSMPESQNNEQFFGPGTRLTVL.

This chain uses TRBV27 with TRBJ2-7, with 7 nucleotides matching TRBD2. CDR3 length equals 13 residues. Germline CDR1 reads MNHEY; CDR2 reads SMNVEV (reference sequence). The J segment lost 2 bases and the V segment lost 8 bases, leaving 6 bases of the junction unmatched. CDR3 region: CASALRETYEQYF. The CDR3 bases are TGTGCCAGCGCCTTGCGGGAGACCTACGAGCAGTACTTC.

The chain is built from TRBV27 and TRBJ2-3, with TRBD1 identical over 7 bases. Germline CDR1 is MNHEY and CDR2 is SMNVEV (reference sequence). V was pared by 6 bases and J by 6 bases, with 9 bases of the junction left unmatched. The CDR3 contains 14 residues. CDR3 bases: TGTGCCAGCAGGACAGGGTCCCCAACGGATACGCAGTATTTT. This translates into CASRTGSPTDTQYF.

This chain links TRBV5-5 with TRBJ2-7; D remains ambiguous. V lost 2 bases to trimming and J lost 6 bases, with 15 bases between them. The V gene's germline CDR1 is SGHKS and CDR2 YYEKEE (reference sequence). CDR3 length: 14 amino acids. CDR3 DNA sequence: TGTGCCAGCAGCTTAGCAGATCCGCTAGGCGAGCAGTACTTC. It is translated as CASSLADPLGEQYF.

The genes are TRBV10-3 and TRBJ2-7; 7 bases align to TRBD2. V was pared by 5 bases and J by 8 bases, with 21 bases of the junction left unmatched. The CDR3 covers 17 residues. Germline CDR1 and CDR2: ENHRY and SYGVKD. The CDR3 DNA is TGTGCCATCAGTTCTTATGGAAATGGGCTAGCGGTTATACAGCAGTACTTC. Its protein product is CAISSYGNGLAVIQQYF.

CDR3 loop: CAAQGAGNTIYF. CDR3 coding DNA: TGTGCCGCCCAGGGTGCTGGAAACACCATATATTTT. The chain recombines TRBV13 with TRBJ1-3, with a possible D match to TRBD1 (5 bases). The CDR3 covers 12 residues. CDR1 PRHDT and CDR2 FYEKMQ come from the germline V gene (reference sequence). Trimming removed 11 bases from V and 2 bases from J, with 10 bases in between.

The chain carries TRBV27 and TRBJ1-2; 8 nucleotides agree with TRBD1. The CDR3 spans 14 residues. V gave up 2 bases and J gave up 2 bases; unmatched junction bases: 1. Germline values: CDR1 MNHEY, CDR2 SMNVEV (reference sequence). CDR3 loop: CASSLTGGNYGYTF. CDR3 coding DNA: TGTGCCAGCAGTTTAACAGGGGGAAACTATGGCTACACCTTC.

The rearrangement joins TRBV7-9 to TRBJ1-4; no clear D. The CDR3 is 16 residues long. CDR1 and CDR2 (germline): SEHNR, FQNEAQ (reference sequence). V lost 0 bases to trimming and J lost 10 bases, with 18 bases between them. CDR3 region: CASSLAQEVVGRKLFF. In DNA form, the CDR3 reads TGTGCCAGCAGCTTAGCGCAAGAGGTGGTCGGTCGAAAACTGTTTTTT.

The J gene is TRBJ1-2, the V gene TRBV12-5; D perhaps matches TRBD1 (5 bases). Trimming removed 1 base from V and 7 bases from J, with 10 bases in between. The CDR3 is 13 residues long. The germline gives CDR1 LGHNT, CDR2 FRNRAP. The CDR3 reads CASGLGGGGGYTF. In DNA form, the CDR3 reads TGTGCTAGTGGTTTGGGGGGGGGAGGTGGCTACACCTTC.

Written as DNA, the CDR3 is TGCGCCAGCAGCCAAGATATGAGTAGCGGGAGCGGTAATGAGCAGTTCTTC. This codes for CASSQDMSSGSGNEQFF. The V and J genes are TRBV4-3 and TRBJ2-1; 9 bases are shared with TRBD2. Germline loops: CDR1 LGHNA, CDR2 YSLEER. V dropped 0 bases and J dropped 7; count of bases not matched to a gene: 10. The CDR3 is 17 residues long.

The rearrangement links TRBV27 to TRBJ2-7; possible D gene TRBD1, 5 bases. The CDR3 covers 13 residues. V was cut by 6 bases and J by 6 bases, with 15 bases left in between. CDR1 and CDR2 from the germline V gene are MNHEY and SMNVEV (reference sequence). The CDR3, as DNA: TGTGCCAGCAGCACACAGGTCCTTCGCGAGCAGTACTTC. Protein product: CASSTQVLREQYF.

This rearrangement joins TRBV28 to TRBJ1-5; D is unresolved. The CDR3 loop spans 16 amino acids. V gave up 3 bases and J gave up 2 bases, with 14 bases separating them. Germline-derived CDR1 and CDR2 are MDHEN and SYDVKM. CDR3 residues: CASSFGRESGNQPQHF. DNA for the CDR3: TGTGCCAGCAGTTTTGGGCGGGAATCGGGCAATCAGCCCCAGCATTTT.

This chain connects TRBV5-1 to TRBJ2-7; D is perhaps TRBD2 (6 bases). This CDR3 is 14 amino acids long. CDR1 is SGHRS and CDR2 is YFSETQ in the germline V gene. The V gene lost 0 bases and the J gene lost 3 bases, with 10 bases spanning the gap. CDR3 sequence reads: CASSLDPEGYEQYF. DNA for the CDR3: TGCGCCAGCAGCTTGGACCCGGAGGGCTACGAGCAGTACTTC. The complete variable domain, with remaining parts taken from reference TRBV5-1 and TRBJ2-7, reads KAGVTQTPRYLIKTRGQQVTLSCSPISGHRSVSWYQQTPGQGLQFLFEYFSETQRNKGNFPGRFSGRQFSNSRSEMNVSTLELGDSALYLCASSLDPEGYEQYFGPGTRLTVT.

The V and J genes are TRBV19 and TRBJ1-4; D gene ambiguous. Deletions cut 6 bases from V and 3 bases from J, with 17 bases between. Germline V gene sequence: CDR1 LNHDA, CDR2 SQIVND (reference sequence). CDR3 size: 16 residues. The DNA of the CDR3 is TGTGCCAGTAGCAACTCCCCGCGGGTCGCTAATGAAAAACTGTTTTTT. Protein product: CASSNSPRVANEKLFF.

This chain uses TRBV5-1 with TRBJ1-3, with D uncertain. CDR3 length: 15 amino acids. In germline, CDR1 is SGHRS, CDR2 YFSETQ. V lost 4 bases and J lost 1, with 12 bases in between. The DNA for the CDR3 is TGCGCCAGCAGCCCCGGTGGCGGTTCTGGAAACACCATATATTTT. This encodes CASSPGGGSGNTIYF.